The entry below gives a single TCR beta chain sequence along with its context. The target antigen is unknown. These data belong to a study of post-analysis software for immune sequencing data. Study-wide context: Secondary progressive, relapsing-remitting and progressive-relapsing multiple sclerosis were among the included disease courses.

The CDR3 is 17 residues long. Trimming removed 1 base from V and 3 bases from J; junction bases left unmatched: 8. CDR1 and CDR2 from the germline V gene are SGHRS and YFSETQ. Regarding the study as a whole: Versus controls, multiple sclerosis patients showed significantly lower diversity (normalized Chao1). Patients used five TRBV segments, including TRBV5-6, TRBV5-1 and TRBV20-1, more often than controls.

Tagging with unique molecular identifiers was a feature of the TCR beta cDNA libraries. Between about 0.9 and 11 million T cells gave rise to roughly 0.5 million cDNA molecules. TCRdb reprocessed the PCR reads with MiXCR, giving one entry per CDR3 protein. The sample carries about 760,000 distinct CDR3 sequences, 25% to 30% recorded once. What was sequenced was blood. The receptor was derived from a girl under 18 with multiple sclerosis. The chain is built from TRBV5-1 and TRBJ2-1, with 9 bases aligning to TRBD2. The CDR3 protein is CASSLLQRGAYYNEQFF. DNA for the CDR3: TGCGCCAGCAGCTTGTTACAGCGGGGGGCCTACTACAATGAGCAGTTCTTC.